A selection of T cell receptor beta chains follows, all from one sample in a study of radiotherapy plus CTLA-4 blockade in lung cancer. Using immunoSEQ multiplex PCR, the repertoire was profiled, and TCRdb retains in-frame clones only, with some absent. The repertoire holds some 2,700 clones, with around 80% as singletons. The specimen was tumor tissue, collected from a patient treated with radiotherapy plus ipilimumab. The receptors were gathered from a human donor with non-small cell lung cancer that progressed on radiotherapy plus ipilimumab. The conserved cysteine and the conserved F or W are not part of the CDR3 here.

>TRBV5-1|TRBJ1-2
ASSPSSGAKGYT
>TRBV27|TRBJ1-2
ASSSEGANYGYT
>TRBV9|TRBJ2-2
ASSGRDGRLF
>TRBV6-6|TRBJ1-5
ASSSRAGGGNQPQH
>TRBV5-4|TRBJ2-4
ASSLERSANIQY
>TRBV2|TRBJ2-3
ASSGWASGVTDTQY
>TRBV13|TRBJ2-5
ASSLSAGGTQETQY
>TRBV7-9|TRBJ2-1
ASSLAGREQF
>TRBV27|TRBJ2-1
ASSFLPDTSSYNEQF
>TRBV7-9|TRBJ1-2
ASSLVADGYT
>TRBV4-1|TRBJ1-5
ASSQEGWGNQPQH
>TRBV6-1|TRBJ2-7
ASSEHGYEQY
>TRBV15|TRBJ1-4
ATSRAGRGLGKLF
>TRBV15|TRBJ1-4
ATSAHPSGTNEKLF
>TRBV28|TRBJ2-5
ASRPGLQQETQY
>TRBV6-6|TRBJ1-1
ASSHKQGLSTEAF
>TRBV9|TRBJ2-1
ASSPTPWRDSYNEQF
>TRBV5-8|TRBJ2-7
ASSPLAGGPGEQY
>TRBV27|TRBJ2-7
ASRTGPPYEQY
>TRBV28|TRBJ1-2
ASSFATYGYT
>TRBV27|TRBJ1-4
ASTSRGEKLF
>TRBV27|TRBJ2-7
ASSPRTGDGYEQY